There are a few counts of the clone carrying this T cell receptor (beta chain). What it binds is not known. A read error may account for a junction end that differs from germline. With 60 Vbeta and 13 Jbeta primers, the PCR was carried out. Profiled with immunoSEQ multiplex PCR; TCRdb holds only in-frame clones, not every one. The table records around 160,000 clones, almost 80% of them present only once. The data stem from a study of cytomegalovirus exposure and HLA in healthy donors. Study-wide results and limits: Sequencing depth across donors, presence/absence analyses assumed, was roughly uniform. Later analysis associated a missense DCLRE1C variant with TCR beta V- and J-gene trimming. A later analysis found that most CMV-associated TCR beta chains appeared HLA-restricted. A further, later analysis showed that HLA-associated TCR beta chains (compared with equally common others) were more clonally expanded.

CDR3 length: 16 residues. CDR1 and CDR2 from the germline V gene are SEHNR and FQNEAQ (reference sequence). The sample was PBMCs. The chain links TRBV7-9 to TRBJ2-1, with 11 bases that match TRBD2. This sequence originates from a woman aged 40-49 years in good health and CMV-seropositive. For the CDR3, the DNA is TGTTCCAGCAGCTCAGGACTAGCGGGCCCCAATGGTGAGCAGTTCTTC. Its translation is CSSSSGLAGPNGEQFF. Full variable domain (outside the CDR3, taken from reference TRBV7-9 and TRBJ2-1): DTGVSQNPRHKITKRGQNVTFRCDPISEHNRLYWYRQTLGQGPEFLTYFQNEAQLEKSRLLSDRFSAERPKGSFSTLEIQRTEQGDSAMYLCSSSSGLAGPNGEQFFGPGTRLTVL.